These 5 T cell receptor beta chains share one sample of origin, sequenced in a study of identical twins. TCRdb itself ran the 5' RACE reads through MiXCR, one entry per CDR3 protein. This repertoire shows 500,000 to 550,000 distinct CDR3 sequences, about 20% found once; its top ten account for around 0.91%. This same sample was also part of a study on T cells expressing NK-cell markers.

Material for sequencing was CD4+ T cells sorted from blood. These TCRs come from a woman aged 18-29 years in good health.

This clonotype was seen only a few times. The chain couples TRBV20-1 to TRBJ2-1; D might be TRBD2 (5 bases). CDR3 length: 14 amino acids. Looked up from germline, CDR1 is DFQATT and CDR2 is SNEGSKA (reference sequence). The ends were cut back, 4 bases at V and 0 bases at J, with 10 bases in the middle. Here the CDR3 DNA reads TGCAGTGCTACACCGGGAAGCTCCTACAATGAGCAGTTCTTC. Its protein is CSATPGSSYNEQFF.

This chain connects TRBV11-1 to TRBJ2-2; D is possibly TRBD2 (6 bases). In germline, CDR1 is SGHAT, CDR2 FQDESV (reference sequence). V was trimmed by 8 bases and J by 6 bases, leaving 16 bases between them. CDR3 size: 14 residues. The CDR3 sequence: CASCGARESGELFF. The CDR3 coding sequence is TGTGCCAGCTGCGGGGCCCGAGAGTCCGGGGAGCTGTTTTTT. The full variable domain, its missing parts supplied by reference TRBV11-1 and TRBJ2-2, is EAEVAQSPRYKITEKSQAVAFWCDPISGHATLYWYRQILGQGPELLVQFQDESVVDDSQLPKDRFSAERLKGVDSTLKIQPAELGDSAMYLCASCGARESGELFFGEGSRLTVL.

This clonotype appeared a few times. The gene calls are TRBV24-1 and TRBJ2-7, with 9 bases lining up with TRBD1. CDR3 length: 18 residues. With 3 bases clipped from V and 5 bases from J, the junction kept 16 bases outside the gene matches. The germline CDR1 and CDR2 sequences are KGHDR and SFDVKD. In DNA form, the CDR3 reads TGTGCCACCAGTGATGAGTGGACAGGGGAGAACTTTAACGACGAGCAGTACTTC. Translating it yields CATSDEWTGENFNDEQYF.

This clonotype was detected only a few times. J is TRBJ1-1 and V is TRBV6-5, with 9 bases lining up with TRBD1. Trimming cost V 4 bases and J 1 base; bases outside gene matches: 7. Germline V lookup: CDR1 MNHEY, CDR2 SVGAGI. The CDR3 is made up of 16 amino acids. This CDR3 reads CASSFHGTGKNTEAFF. The CDR3 DNA is TGTGCCAGCAGTTTTCACGGGACAGGGAAGAACACTGAAGCTTTCTTT.

The chain uses TRBV20-1 and TRBJ2-3, with 8 bases aligning to TRBD2. CDR3 length equals 14 residues. Germline V gene data show CDR1 as DFQATT and CDR2 as SNEGSKA (reference sequence). The J segment lost 7 bases and the V segment lost 6 bases, leaving 12 bases of the junction unmatched. The CDR3 loop reads CSAPHGRAGNTQYF. The CDR3 DNA is TGCAGTGCCCCTCACGGGAGGGCCGGAAATACGCAGTATTTT.